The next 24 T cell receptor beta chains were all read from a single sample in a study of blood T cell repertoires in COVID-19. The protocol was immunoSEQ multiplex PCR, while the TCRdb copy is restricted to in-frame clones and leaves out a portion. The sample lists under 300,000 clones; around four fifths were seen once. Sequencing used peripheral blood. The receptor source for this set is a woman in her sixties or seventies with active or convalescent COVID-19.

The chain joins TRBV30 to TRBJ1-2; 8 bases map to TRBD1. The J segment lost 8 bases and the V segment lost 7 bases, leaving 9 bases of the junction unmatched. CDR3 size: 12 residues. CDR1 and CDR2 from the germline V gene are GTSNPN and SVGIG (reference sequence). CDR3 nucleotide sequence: TGTGCCTTGGACAGGGCCAGGGAGGGCTACACCTTC. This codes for CALDRAREGYTF.

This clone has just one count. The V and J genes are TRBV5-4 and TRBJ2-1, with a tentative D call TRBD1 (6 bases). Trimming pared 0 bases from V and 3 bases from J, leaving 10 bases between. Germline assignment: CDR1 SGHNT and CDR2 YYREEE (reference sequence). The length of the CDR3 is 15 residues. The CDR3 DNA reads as TGTGCCAGCAGCTTGGTAGGACAGATCTACAATGAGCAGTTCTTC. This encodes CASSLVGQIYNEQFF.

The CDR3 protein is CASSTGTGNEQFF. The CDR3 coding sequence is TGTGCCAGCAGTACGGGAACAGGGAATGAGCAGTTCTTC. The V and J genes are TRBV27 and TRBJ2-1, with D perhaps TRBD1 (6 bases). The V end lost 5 bases, the J end lost 7 bases, and 12 bases lay between the germline ends. CDR1 is MNHEY and CDR2 is SMNVEV in the germline V gene (reference sequence). The CDR3 spans 13 residues.

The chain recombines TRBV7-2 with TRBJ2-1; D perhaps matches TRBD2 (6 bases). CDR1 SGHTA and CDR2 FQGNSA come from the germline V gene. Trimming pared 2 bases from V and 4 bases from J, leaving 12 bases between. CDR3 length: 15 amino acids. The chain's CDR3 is CASSLLSGGYNEQFF. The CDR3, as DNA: TGTGCCAGCAGCTTATTGTCCGGGGGATACAATGAGCAGTTCTTC.

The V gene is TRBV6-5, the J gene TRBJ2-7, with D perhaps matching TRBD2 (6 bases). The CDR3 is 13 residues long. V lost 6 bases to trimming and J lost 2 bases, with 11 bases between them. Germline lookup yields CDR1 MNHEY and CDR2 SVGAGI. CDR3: CASSPGTAYEQYF. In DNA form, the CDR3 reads TGTGCCAGCAGCCCGGGGACTGCCTACGAGCAGTACTTC.

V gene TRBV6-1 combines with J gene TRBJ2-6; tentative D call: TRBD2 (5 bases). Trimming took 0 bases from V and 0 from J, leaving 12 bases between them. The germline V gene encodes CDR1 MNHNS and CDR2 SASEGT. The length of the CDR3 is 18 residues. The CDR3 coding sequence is TGTGCCAGCAGTGAAGCCAGGAGGTTTCCCTCTGGGGCCAACGTCCTGACTTTC. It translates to CASSEARRFPSGANVLTF.

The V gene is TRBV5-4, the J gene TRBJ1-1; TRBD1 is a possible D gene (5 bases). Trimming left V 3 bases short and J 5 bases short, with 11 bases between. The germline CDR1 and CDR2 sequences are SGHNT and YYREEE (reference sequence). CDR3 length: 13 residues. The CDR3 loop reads CASSSQAGTEAFF. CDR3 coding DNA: TGTGCCAGCAGCTCACAGGCTGGGACTGAAGCTTTCTTT.

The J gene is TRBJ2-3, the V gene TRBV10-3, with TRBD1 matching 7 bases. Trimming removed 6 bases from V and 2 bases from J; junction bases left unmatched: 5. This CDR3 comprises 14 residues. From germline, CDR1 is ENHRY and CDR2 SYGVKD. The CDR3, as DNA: TGTGCCATCAGCAACCAGGGGGACACAGATACGCAGTATTTT. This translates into CAISNQGDTDTQYF.

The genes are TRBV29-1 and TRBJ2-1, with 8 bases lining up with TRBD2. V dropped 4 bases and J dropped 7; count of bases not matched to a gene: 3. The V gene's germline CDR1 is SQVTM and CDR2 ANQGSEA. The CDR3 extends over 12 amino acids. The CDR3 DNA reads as TGCAGCGTTGTACGGGGGGGGAATGAGCAGTTCTTC. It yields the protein CSVVRGGNEQFF.

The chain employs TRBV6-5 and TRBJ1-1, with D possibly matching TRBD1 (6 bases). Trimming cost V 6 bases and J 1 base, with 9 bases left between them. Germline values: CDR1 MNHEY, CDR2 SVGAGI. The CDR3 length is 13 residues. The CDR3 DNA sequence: TGTGCCAGCAGCCGGGGACAGAACACTGAAGCTTTCTTT. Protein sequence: CASSRGQNTEAFF.

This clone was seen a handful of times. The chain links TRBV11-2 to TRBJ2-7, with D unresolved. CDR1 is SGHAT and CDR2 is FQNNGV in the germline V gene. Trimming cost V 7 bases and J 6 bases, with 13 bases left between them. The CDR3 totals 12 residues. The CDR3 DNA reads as TGTGCCAGCACCTCAAGTAGTACCGAGCAGTACTTC. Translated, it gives CASTSSSTEQYF.

CDR3 nucleotide sequence: TGTGCCAGCAGCTCCAGGGGTTCGGGCTACACCTTC. Translated: CASSSRGSGYTF. The rearrangement uses TRBV7-9 and TRBJ1-2; weak D call: TRBD1 (6 bases). CDR1 SEHNR and CDR2 FQNEAQ come from the germline V gene (reference sequence). CDR3 length equals 12 residues. The V gene lost 4 bases and the J gene lost 8 bases, with 11 bases spanning the gap. Supplemented by reference TRBV7-9 and TRBJ1-2, the full variable domain reads DTGVSQNPRHKITKRGQNVTFRCDPISEHNRLYWYRQTLGQGPEFLTYFQNEAQLEKSRLLSDRFSAERPKGSFSTLEIQRTEQGDSAMYLCASSSRGSGYTFGSGTRLTVV.

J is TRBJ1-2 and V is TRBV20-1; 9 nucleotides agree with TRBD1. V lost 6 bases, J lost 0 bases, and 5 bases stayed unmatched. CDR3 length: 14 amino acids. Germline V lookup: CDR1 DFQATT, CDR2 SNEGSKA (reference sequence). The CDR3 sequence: CSASWTGANYGYTF. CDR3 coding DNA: TGCAGTGCAAGTTGGACAGGGGCTAACTATGGCTACACCTTC.

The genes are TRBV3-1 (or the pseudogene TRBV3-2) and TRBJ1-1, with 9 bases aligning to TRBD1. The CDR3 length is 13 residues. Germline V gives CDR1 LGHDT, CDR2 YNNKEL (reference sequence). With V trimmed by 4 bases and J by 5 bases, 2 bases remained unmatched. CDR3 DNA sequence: TGTGCCAGCAGCCGACAGGGGGGGACTGAAGCTTTCTTT. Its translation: CASSRQGGTEAFF.

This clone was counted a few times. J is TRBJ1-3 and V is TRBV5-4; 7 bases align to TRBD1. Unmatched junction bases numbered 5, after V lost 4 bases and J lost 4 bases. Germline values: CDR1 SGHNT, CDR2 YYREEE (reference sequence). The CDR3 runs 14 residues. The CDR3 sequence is CASSPGQAGNTIYF. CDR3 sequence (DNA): TGTGCCAGCAGCCCAGGACAGGCAGGAAACACCATATATTTT.

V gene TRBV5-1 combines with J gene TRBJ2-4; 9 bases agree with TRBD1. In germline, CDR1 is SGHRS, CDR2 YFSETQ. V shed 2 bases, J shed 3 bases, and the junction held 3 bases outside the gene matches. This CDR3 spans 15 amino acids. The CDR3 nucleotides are TGCGCCAGCAGCTTACAGGGGGCTCGCAAAAACATTCAGTACTTC. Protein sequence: CASSLQGARKNIQYF.

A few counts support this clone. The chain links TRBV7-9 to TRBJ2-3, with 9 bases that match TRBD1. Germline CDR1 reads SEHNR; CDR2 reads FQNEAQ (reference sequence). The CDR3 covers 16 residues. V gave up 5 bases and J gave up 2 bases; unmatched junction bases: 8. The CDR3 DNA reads TGTGCCAGCAGCAGATCCGGGACAGGGCACACAGATACGCAGTATTTT. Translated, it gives CASSRSGTGHTDTQYF.

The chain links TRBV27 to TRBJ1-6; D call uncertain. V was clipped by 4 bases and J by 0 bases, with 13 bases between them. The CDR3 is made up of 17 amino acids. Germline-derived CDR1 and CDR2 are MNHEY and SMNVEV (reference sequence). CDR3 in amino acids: CASSSTTQSSYNSPLHF. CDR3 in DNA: TGTGCCAGCAGTTCCACAACACAGAGCTCCTATAATTCACCCCTCCACTTT.

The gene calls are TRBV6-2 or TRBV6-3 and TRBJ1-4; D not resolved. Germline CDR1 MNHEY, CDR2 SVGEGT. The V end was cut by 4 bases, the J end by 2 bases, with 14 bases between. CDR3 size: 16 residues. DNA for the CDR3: TGTGCCAGCAGTTTTCCGATCGCGGAGACTAATGAAAAACTGTTTTTT. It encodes CASSFPIAETNEKLFF.

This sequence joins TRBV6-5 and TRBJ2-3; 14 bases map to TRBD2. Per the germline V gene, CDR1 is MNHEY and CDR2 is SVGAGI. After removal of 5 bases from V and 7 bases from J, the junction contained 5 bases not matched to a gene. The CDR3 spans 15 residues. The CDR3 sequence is CASSPTSGGGHTQYF. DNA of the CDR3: TGTGCCAGCAGTCCGACTAGCGGGGGGGGGCATACGCAGTATTTT.

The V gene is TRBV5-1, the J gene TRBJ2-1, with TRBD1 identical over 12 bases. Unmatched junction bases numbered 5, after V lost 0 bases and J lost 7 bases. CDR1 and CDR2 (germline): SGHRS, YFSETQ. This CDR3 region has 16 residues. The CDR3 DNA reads TGCGCCAGCAGCTTGGCGGGACAGGGGGCGTGGAATGAGCAGTTCTTC. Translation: CASSLAGQGAWNEQFF.

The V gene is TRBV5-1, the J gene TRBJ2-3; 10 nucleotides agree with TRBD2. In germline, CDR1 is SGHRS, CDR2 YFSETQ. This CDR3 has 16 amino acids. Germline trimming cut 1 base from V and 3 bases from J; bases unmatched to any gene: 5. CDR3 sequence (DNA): TGCGCCAGCAGCTTGTTTTCAGCGGGGGGGACAGATACGCAGTATTTT. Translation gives CASSLFSAGGTDTQYF.

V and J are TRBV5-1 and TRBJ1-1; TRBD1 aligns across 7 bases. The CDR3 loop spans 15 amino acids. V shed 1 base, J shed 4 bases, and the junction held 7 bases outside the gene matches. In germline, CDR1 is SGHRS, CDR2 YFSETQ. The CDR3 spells CASSLSQGWGTEAFF. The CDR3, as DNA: TGCGCCAGCAGCTTGTCACAGGGGTGGGGCACTGAAGCTTTCTTT.

The CDR3 coding sequence is TGTGCCAGCAGTCCCCTTCGGGGTAGTGGAAACACCATATATTTT. This codes for CASSPLRGSGNTIYF. The rearrangement joins TRBV6-5 to TRBJ1-3; unclear D gene. The germline gives CDR1 MNHEY, CDR2 SVGAGI. The V end was cut by 5 bases, the J end by 3 bases, with 14 bases between. The CDR3 spans 15 residues.